This T cell receptor (beta chain) was retrieved from a study of blood T cell repertoires in COVID-19. Study in general: Acute and convalescent COVID-19 samples came from the United States, Italy and Spain. In each case, the material was cDNA or gDNA derived from T cells, B-cell-depleted T cells, or PBMCs.

Generated by immunoSEQ multiplex PCR, the TCRdb table keeps only in-frame clones and is missing some. This sample has approximately 100,000 clones, with about four fifths found just once. CDR1 LNHNV and CDR2 YYDKDF come from the germline V gene (reference sequence). Germline trimming cut 1 base from V and 6 bases from J; bases unmatched to any gene: 11. The CDR3 extends over 16 amino acids. The TCR was taken from a human donor in a cohort sampled during active COVID-19. Specimen: peripheral blood. The chain uses TRBV15 and TRBJ2-7; 8 bases match TRBD2. CDR3 nucleotide sequence: TGTGCCACCAGCAGAGGGAGCGGGAGCAATAGTGGCGAGCAGTACTTC. Protein: CATSRGSGSNSGEQYF.